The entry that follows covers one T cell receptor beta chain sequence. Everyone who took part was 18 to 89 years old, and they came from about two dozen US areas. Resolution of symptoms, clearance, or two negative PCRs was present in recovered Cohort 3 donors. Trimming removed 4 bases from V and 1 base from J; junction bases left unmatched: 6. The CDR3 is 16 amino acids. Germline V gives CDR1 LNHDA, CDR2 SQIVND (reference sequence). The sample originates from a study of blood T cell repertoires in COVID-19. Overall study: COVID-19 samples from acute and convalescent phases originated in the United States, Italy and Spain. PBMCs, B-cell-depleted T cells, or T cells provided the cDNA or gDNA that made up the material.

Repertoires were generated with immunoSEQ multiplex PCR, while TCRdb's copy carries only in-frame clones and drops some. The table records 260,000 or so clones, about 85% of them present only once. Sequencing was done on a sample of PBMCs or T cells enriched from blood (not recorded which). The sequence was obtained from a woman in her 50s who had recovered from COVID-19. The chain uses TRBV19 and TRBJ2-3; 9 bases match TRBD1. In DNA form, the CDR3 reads TGTGCCAGTAGTACCCTACAGGGGGCAGGCACAGATACGCAGTATTTT. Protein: CASSTLQGAGTDTQYF.